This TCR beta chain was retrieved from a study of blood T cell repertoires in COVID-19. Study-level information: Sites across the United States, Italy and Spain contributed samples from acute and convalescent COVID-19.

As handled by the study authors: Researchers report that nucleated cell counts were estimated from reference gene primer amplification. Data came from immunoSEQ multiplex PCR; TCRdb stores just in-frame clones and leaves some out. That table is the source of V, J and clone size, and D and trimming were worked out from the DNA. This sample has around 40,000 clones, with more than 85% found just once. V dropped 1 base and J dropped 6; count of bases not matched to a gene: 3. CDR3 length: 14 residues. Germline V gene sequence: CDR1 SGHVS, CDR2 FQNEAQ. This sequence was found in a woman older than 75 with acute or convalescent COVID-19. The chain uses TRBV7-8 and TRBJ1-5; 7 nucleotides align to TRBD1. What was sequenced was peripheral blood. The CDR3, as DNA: TGTGCCAGCAGCTTAGACAGGGGTGGTCAGCCCCAGCATTTT. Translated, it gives CASSLDRGGQPQHF. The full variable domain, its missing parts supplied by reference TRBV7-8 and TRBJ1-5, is GAGVSQSPRYKVAKRGQDVALRCDPISGHVSLFWYQQALGQGPEFLTYFQNEAQLDKSGLPSDRFFAERPEGSVSTLKIQRTQQEDSAVYLCASSLDRGGQPQHFGDGTRLSIL.